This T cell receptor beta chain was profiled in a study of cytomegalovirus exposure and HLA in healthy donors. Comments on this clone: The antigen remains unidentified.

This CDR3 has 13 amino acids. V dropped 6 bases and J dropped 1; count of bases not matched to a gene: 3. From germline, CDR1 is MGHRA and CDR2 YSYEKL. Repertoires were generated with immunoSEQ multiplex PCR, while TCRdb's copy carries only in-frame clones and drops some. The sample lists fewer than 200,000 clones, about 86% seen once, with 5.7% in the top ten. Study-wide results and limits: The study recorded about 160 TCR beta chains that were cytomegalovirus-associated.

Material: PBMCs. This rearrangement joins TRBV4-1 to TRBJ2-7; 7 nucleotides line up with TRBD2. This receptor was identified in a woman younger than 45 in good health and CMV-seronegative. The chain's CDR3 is CASSIAGSYEQYF. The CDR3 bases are TGCGCCAGCAGTATAGCGGGTTCCTACGAGCAGTACTTC.